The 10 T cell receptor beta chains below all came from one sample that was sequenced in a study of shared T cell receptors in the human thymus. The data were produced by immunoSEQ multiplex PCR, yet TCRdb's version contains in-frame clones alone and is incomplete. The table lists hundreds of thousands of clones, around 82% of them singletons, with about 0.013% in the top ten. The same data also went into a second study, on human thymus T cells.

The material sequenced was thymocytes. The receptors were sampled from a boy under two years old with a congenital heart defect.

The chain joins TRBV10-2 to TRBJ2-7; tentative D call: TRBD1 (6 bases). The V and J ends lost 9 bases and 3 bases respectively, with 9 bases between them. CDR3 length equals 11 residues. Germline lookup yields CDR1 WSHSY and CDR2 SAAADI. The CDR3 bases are TGCGCCAGGGGGGCTGACTACGAGCAGTACTTC. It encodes CARGADYEQYF.

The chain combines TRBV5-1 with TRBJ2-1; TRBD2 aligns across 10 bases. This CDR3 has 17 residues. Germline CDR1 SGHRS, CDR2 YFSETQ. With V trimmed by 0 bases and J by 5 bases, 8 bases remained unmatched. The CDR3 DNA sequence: TGCGCCAGCAGCTTGGGTCCCCCTAGCGGGGGAAACAATGAGCAGTTCTTC. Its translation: CASSLGPPSGGNNEQFF.

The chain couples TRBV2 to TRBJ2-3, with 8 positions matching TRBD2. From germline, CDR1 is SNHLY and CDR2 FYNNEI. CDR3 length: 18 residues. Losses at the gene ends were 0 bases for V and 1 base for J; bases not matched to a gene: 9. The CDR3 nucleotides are TGTGCCAGCAGTGAAGCGCTTCCGGACGGGAGGGGCACAGATACGCAGTATTTT. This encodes CASSEALPDGRGTDTQYF. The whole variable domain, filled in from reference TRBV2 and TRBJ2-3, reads EPEVTQTPSHQVTQMGQEVILRCVPISNHLYFYWYRQILGQKVEFLVSFYNNEISEKSEIFDDQFSVERPDGSNFTLKIRSTKLEDSAMYFCASSEALPDGRGTDTQYFGPGTRLTVL.

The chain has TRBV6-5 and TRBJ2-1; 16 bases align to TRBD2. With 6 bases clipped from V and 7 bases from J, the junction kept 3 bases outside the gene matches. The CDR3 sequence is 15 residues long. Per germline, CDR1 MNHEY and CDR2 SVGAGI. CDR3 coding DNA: TGTGCCAGCAGCCCGGGACTAGCGGGAGGGAATGAGCAGTTCTTC. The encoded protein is CASSPGLAGGNEQFF.

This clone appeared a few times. CDR3 loop: CASRPGVFGFYEQYF. As DNA, the CDR3 is TGTGCCAGTAGGCCCGGGGTGTTTGGGTTTTACGAGCAGTACTTC. The rearrangement links TRBV19 to TRBJ2-7, with a weak D call TRBD2 (5 bases). The CDR3 loop spans 15 amino acids. Trimming stripped 6 bases from V and 4 bases from J, with 19 bases between. Looked up from germline, CDR1 is LNHDA and CDR2 is SQIVND (reference sequence).

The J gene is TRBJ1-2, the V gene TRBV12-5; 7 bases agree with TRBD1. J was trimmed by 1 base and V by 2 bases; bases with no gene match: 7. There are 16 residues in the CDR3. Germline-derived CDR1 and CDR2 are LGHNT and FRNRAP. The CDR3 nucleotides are TGTGCTAGTGGTTTGCATTTCGGACAGGTTAACTATGGCTACACCTTC. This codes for CASGLHFGQVNYGYTF.

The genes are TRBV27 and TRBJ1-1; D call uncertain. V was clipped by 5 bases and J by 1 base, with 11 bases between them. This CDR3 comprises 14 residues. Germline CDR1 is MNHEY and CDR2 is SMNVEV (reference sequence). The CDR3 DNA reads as TGTGCCAGCAGTCCCCGTGGAGCGAACACTGAAGCTTTCTTT. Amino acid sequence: CASSPRGANTEAFF.

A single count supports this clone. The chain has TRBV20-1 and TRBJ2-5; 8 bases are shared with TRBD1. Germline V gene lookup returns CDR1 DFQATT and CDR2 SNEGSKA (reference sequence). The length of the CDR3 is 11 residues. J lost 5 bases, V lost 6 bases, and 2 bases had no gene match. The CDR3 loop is CSARTGETQYF. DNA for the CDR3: TGCAGTGCAAGGACAGGGGAGACCCAGTACTTC.

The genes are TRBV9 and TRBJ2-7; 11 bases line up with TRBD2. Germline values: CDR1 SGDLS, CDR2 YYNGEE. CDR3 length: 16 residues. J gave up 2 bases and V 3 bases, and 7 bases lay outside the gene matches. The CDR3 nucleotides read TGTGCCAGCAGCGACCAGGGACTAGCGGAACCCTACGAGCAGTACTTC. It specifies CASSDQGLAEPYEQYF.

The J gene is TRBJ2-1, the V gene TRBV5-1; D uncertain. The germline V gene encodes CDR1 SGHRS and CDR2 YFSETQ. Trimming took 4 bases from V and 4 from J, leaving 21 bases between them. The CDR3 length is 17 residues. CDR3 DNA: TGCGCCAGCAGCCTCCATTGCCCCCCCGGAGCTTACAATGAGCAGTTCTTC. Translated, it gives CASSLHCPPGAYNEQFF.